This entry describes one T cell receptor beta chain. The antigen remains unidentified. This entry belongs to a study of vaccination effects on CD4 cells after COVID-19. The study's findings and limits: After vaccination, at late timepoints, clones induced by infection and by vaccine contracted markedly.

TCRdb keeps only in-frame clones here, not all; method: immunoSEQ multiplex PCR. The table includes about 70,000 clones, 60% to 75% detected once. Before sequencing, viral peptide pools were used by the ViraFEST assay to expand antigen-specific CD4+ T cells. It was after 10 days of culture that CD4+ T cells were isolated. This individual tested PCR-positive for SARS-CoV-2 infection between March and December 2020. From germline, CDR1 is GTSNPN and CDR2 SVGIG (reference sequence). The CDR3 contains 14 residues. The specimen comprised CD4+ T cells from PBMCs cultured with HIV peptides, sampled before COVID-19 vaccination. This sample's subset: HIV-1 Nef peptide pool negative control/reference culture. This TCR came from a human donor who had a prior SARS-CoV-2 infection. V usage is TRBV30 and J usage is TRBJ1-4, with TRBD1 matching 7 bases. The CDR3 reads CAQARQGRVEKLFF. In DNA, the CDR3 is TGTGCGCAAGCAAGACAGGGACGGGTCGAAAAACTGTTTTTT.